The rows below give T cell receptor beta chains drawn from one sample of a study of graft-versus-host responses after intestinal transplantation. Their antigens are not known. The repertoire was sequenced with immunoSEQ multiplex PCR; TCRdb's copy has only in-frame clones and lacks some. Of tens of thousands of clones listed, roughly 87% were seen once; the top ten hold about 18%. The sample here was unstimulated CD8+ T cells sorted from spleen or lymph node cells, taken before intestinal transplant. The receptors were sampled from a human donor who received an intestinal transplant. CDR3s include the opening cysteine and the closing phenylalanine or tryptophan. The D gene is left open where the match is weak. The size of a clone is reported for some rows only, either as once, few or many, or as a class for expanded clones.

J,length,D,size,V,DNA,CDR3
TRBJ2-3,20,TRBD2,-,TRBV28,TGTGCCAGCAGTTTATGGGAGGGGACTAGCACACGGACTAGCACAGATACGCAGTATTTT,CASSLWEGTSTRTSTDTQYF
TRBJ2-3,11,-,once,TRBV29-1,TGCAGCGCAAAAAACACAGATACGCAGTATTTT,CSAKNTDTQYF
TRBJ1-3,19,-,-,TRBV28,TGTGCCAGCAGGGCACTACCGCTTGGTAAGGGCACCCCTGGAAACACCATATATTTT,CASRALPLGKGTPGNTIYF
TRBJ1-3,15,TRBD1,-,TRBV29-1,TGCAGCGTCGTTCCGGACAGGGGGGACGGAAACACCATATATTTT,CSVVPDRGDGNTIYF
TRBJ2-1,12,-,-,TRBV29-1,TGCAGCGTTGGCCCGACTAGCAATGAGCAGTTCTTC,CSVGPTSNEQFF
TRBJ2-1,15,TRBD2,-,TRBV29-1,TGCAGCGTTGAAGAAGAATCTAGCGGATACAATGAGCAGTTCTTC,CSVEEESSGYNEQFF
TRBJ2-7,15,TRBD2,-,TRBV13,TGTGCCAGCAGCTTAGGCCGGGACTACCCCTACGAGCAGTACTTC,CASSLGRDYPYEQYF
TRBJ2-7,13,-,-,TRBV19,TGTGCCAGTAGTATGGGGGACACCTACGAGCAGTACTTC,CASSMGDTYEQYF
TRBJ2-7,13,-,-,TRBV27,TGTGCCAGCAGTCCCTCGCGGTCCTCCGAGCAGTACTTC,CASSPSRSSEQYF
TRBJ1-4,15,-,-,TRBV28,TGTGCCAGCAGTTTATGGGTTGCAACTAATGAAAAACTGTTTTTT,CASSLWVATNEKLFF
TRBJ1-1,10,-,-,TRBV9,TGTGCCAGCGCGAACACTGAAGCTTTCTTT,CASANTEAFF
TRBJ2-5,14,-,few,TRBV6-5,TGTGCCAGCACGGTGACGGGTTTGGGGGAGACCCAGTACTTC,CASTVTGLGETQYF
TRBJ2-7,15,TRBD2,few,TRBV7-2,TGTGCCAGCAGCTTGAGCGGGGGGGAAACCTACGAGCAGTACTTC,CASSLSGGETYEQYF
TRBJ1-4,15,-,few,TRBV13,TGTGCCAGCAGCTTAATGGCAGACAGTAATGAAAAACTGTTTTTT,CASSLMADSNEKLFF
TRBJ2-7,15,TRBD2,-,TRBV4-1,TGCGCCAGCAGCCAAGAACTAGCGGGAAAGGACGAGCAGTACTTC,CASSQELAGKDEQYF
TRBJ2-7,14,-,-,TRBV18,TGTGCCAGCTCACCACAGGATACTTTCTACGAGCAGTACTTC,CASSPQDTFYEQYF
TRBJ1-1,15,-,-,TRBV27,TGTGCCAGCAGCCTCCAGTCGGGGGCCGCGACTGAAGCTTTCTTT,CASSLQSGAATEAFF
TRBJ2-7,15,-,-,TRBV9,TGTGCCAGCAGCGTAGAGGGCGGGCGCCTCAGGGAGCAGTACTTC,CASSVEGGRLREQYF
TRBJ2-3,17,TRBD2,once,TRBV9,TGTGCCAGCAGCGGGATAGCGGGGACTCCGGTCACAGATACGCAGTATTTT,CASSGIAGTPVTDTQYF
TRBJ2-7,13,-,-,TRBV7-9,TGTGCCAGCAGCCCGACCGTCTCCTACGAGCAGTACTTC,CASSPTVSYEQYF
TRBJ1-2,12,-,-,TRBV29-1,TGCAGCGTCCCTTCGGAACCGGGGGGCTACACCTTC,CSVPSEPGGYTF
TRBJ1-1,14,-,-,TRBV6-5,TGTGCCAGCAGTTACAAGGGGAGGAACACTGAAGCTTTCTTT,CASSYKGRNTEAFF
TRBJ2-7,17,TRBD1,once,TRBV7-9,TGTGCCAGCAGCTTAGCGTTAGGACAGGGGTTCCTCTACGAGCAGTACTTC,CASSLALGQGFLYEQYF
TRBJ1-2,11,-,-,TRBV28,TGTGCCTCCTCGGACACCTATGGCTACACCTTC,CASSDTYGYTF
TRBJ2-3,17,TRBD2,-,TRBV13,TGTGCCAGCAGCTCCACACTCCTAGCGGGAGCGCCAGATACGCAGTATTTT,CASSSTLLAGAPDTQYF
TRBJ1-2,13,-,-,TRBV27,TGTGCCAGCAGCCTCCCAGGGAGGAGTGGCTACACCTTC,CASSLPGRSGYTF
TRBJ2-3,15,TRBD1,-,TRBV2,TGTGCCAGCAGAGACAGGGGGAGAAGCACAGATACGCAGTATTTT,CASRDRGRSTDTQYF
TRBJ2-5,14,-,-,TRBV5-1,TGCGCCAGCAGCGGACCGGGACAACCAGAGACCCAGTACTTC,CASSGPGQPETQYF
TRBJ2-7,16,TRBD1,-,TRBV13,TGTGCCAGCAGCGCCAGTCTCGGACAGGGGATTGACGAGCAGTACTTC,CASSASLGQGIDEQYF
TRBJ1-2,15,TRBD1,-,TRBV6-5,TGTGCCAGCAGTTACTCTAGGACAGGAGGGAATGGCTACACCTTC,CASSYSRTGGNGYTF
TRBJ1-2,12,-,few,TRBV27,TGTGCCAGCAGTCCTAACGGGGACGGCTACACCTTC,CASSPNGDGYTF
TRBJ2-3,18,-,-,TRBV21-1,TGTGCCAGCAGCAAACGTATCTGGGGCGGGAAAAGCACAGATACGCAGTATTTT,CASSKRIWGGKSTDTQYF